Sequencing of this TCR beta chain was carried out in a study of blood T cell repertoires in COVID-19. About the study: Sites across the United States, Italy and Spain contributed samples from acute and convalescent COVID-19. Sample material is recorded as cDNA or gDNA derived from T cells, B-cell-depleted T cells, or PBMCs.

Method: immunoSEQ multiplex PCR; TCRdb's copy keeps in-frame clones and lacks some. Seen here are 270,000 or so clones, roughly 84% observed once, and the top ten hold about 3%. CDR1 is LGHDT, CDR2 YNNKEL, per germline (reference sequence). This CDR3 has 18 residues. Trimming removed 1 base from V and 0 bases from J, with 13 bases in between. This sequence originates from a woman between 18 and 30 years old with acute or convalescent COVID-19. J is TRBJ1-6 and V is TRBV3-1 (or the pseudogene TRBV3-2), with D maybe TRBD1 (6 bases). What was sequenced was peripheral blood. The CDR3 reads CASSQGDLRGSYNSPLHF. CDR3 sequence (DNA): TGTGCCAGCAGCCAAGGGGATCTCAGGGGCTCCTATAATTCACCCCTCCACTTT.